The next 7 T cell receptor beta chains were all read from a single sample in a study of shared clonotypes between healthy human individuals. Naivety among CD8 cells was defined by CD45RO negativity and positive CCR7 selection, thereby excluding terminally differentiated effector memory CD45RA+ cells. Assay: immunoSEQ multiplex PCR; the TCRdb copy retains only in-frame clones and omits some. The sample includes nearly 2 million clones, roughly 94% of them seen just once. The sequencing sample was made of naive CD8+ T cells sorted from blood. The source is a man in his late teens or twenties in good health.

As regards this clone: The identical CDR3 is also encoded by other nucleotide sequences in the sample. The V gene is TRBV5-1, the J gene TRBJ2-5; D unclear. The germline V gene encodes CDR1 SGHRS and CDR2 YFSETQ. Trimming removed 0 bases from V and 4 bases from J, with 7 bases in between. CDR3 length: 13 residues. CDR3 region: CASSLGGAETQYF. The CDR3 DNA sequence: TGCGCCAGCAGCTTGGGTGGCGCAGAGACCCAGTACTTC. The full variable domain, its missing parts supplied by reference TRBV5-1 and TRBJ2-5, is KAGVTQTPRYLIKTRGQQVTLSCSPISGHRSVSWYQQTPGQGLQFLFEYFSETQRNKGNFPGRFSGRQFSNSRSEMNVSTLELGDSALYLCASSLGGAETQYFGPGTRLLVL.

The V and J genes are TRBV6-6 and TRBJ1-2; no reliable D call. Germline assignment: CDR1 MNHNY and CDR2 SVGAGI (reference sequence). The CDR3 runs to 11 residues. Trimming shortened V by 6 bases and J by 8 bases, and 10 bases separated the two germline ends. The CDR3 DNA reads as TGTGCCAGCAGAGAGGGTCAAGGCTACACCTTC. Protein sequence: CASREGQGYTF.

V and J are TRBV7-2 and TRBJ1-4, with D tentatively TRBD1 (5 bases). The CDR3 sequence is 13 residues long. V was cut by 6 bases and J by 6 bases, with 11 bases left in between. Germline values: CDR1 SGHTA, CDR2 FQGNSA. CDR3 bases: TGTGCCAGCAGACCAGGGTACGATGAAAAACTGTTTTTT. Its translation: CASRPGYDEKLFF. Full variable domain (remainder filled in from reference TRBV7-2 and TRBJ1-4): GAGVSQSPSNKVTEKGKDVELRCDPISGHTALYWYRQSLGQGLEFLIYFQGNSAPDKSGLPSDRFSAERTGGSVSTLTIQRTQQEDSAVYLCASRPGYDEKLFFGSGTQLSVL.

CDR3 sequence reads: CASSEADYLGDTQYF. DNA for the CDR3: TGTGCCAGCAGTGAAGCGGACTACCTTGGAGATACGCAGTATTTT. The chain carries TRBV6-1 and TRBJ2-3, with D tentatively TRBD2 (6 bases). The CDR3 contains 15 residues. The germline V gene has CDR1 MNHNS and CDR2 SASEGT. V lost 0 bases, J lost 5 bases, and 12 bases lay in between.

Here the CDR3 reads CASSPGVGITGSPNYGYTF. The CDR3 bases are TGCGCCAGCAGCCCAGGGGTTGGAATAACTGGCAGCCCTAACTATGGCTACACCTTC. The chain employs TRBV5-1 and TRBJ1-2; D may be TRBD1 (6 bases). V was clipped by 4 bases and J by 0 bases, with 25 bases between them. This CDR3 has 19 amino acids. The germline gives CDR1 SGHRS, CDR2 YFSETQ.

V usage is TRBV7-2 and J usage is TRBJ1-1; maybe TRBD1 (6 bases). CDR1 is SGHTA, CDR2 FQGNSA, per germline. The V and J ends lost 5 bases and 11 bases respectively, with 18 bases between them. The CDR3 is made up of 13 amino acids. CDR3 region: CASSSRDMEVAFF. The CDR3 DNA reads TGTGCCAGCAGCAGTCGGGACATGGAAGTGGCTTTCTTT.

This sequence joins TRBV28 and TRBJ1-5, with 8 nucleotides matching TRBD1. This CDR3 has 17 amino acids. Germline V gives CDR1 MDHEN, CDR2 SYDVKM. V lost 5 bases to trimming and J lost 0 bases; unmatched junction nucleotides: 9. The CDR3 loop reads CASSVDREGYSNQPQHF. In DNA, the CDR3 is TGTGCCAGCAGTGTGGACAGGGAGGGTTATAGCAATCAGCCCCAGCATTTT.